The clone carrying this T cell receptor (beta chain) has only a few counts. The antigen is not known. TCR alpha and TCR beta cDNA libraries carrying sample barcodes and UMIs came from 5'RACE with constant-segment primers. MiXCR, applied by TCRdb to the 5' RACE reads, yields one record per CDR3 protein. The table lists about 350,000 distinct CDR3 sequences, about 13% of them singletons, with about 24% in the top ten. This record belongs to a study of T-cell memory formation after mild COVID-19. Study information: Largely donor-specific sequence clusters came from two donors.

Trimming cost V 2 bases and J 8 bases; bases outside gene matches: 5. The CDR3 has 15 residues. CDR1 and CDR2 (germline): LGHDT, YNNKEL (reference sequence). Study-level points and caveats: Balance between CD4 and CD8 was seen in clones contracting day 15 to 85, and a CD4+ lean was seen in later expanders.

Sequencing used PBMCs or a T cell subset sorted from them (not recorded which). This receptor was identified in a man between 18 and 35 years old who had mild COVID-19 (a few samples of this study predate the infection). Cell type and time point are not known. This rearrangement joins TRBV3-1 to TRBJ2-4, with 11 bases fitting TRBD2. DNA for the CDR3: TGTGCCAGCAGCCAACTAGCGGGGGGCGGTCACATTCAGTACTTC. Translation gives CASSQLAGGGHIQYF.